This TCR beta chain originates from a study of molecular identifiers for immune sequencing clone quantification. Study information: The replicates split RNA from roughly 20,000 or 100,000 naive CD8 cells five ways and sequenced four.

Naive CD8 T cells underwent sorting with the CD8+CD4-CCR7+CD45RA+ definition. Germline V gene data show CDR1 as GTSNPN and CDR2 as SVGIG (reference sequence). CDR3 size: 14 residues. The use of previously described methods and listed TCR primers produced the bulk TCR libraries. A single record per CDR3 protein comes from TCRdb applying MiXCR to the PCR reads. The table records over 600,000 distinct CDR3 sequences, 15% to 20% of them present only once. Study-wide results and limits: The sizes of highly expanded clones could be underestimated when identical TCR molecules share a barcode.

Remarks on this clonotype: The antigen remains undetermined. This sequence may be a read error, since a much larger clone differs from it by one base.

Sequencing used naive CD8+ T cells from blood, with Jurkat cell RNA spiked in. The subset is: FACS-sorted CD8+CD4-CCR7+CD45RA+ naive T cells. The chain has TRBV30 and TRBJ2-5; 7 bases are shared with TRBD2. The TCR was taken from a human donor in good health. Some libraries in this study had Jurkat cell RNA spiked in. This CDR3 reads CAWTLRPDGGTRYF. DNA for the CDR3: TGTGCCTGGACCCTCCGGCCTGACGGGGGGACCCGGTACTTC.